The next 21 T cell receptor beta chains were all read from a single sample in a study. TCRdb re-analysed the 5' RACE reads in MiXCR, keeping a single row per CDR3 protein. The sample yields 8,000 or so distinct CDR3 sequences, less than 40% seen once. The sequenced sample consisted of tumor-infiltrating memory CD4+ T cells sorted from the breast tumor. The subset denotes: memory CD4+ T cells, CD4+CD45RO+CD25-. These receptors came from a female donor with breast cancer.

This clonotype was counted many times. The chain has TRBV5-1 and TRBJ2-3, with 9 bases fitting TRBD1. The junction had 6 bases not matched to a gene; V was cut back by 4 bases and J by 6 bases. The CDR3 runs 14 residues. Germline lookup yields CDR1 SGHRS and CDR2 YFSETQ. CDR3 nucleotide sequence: TGCGCCAGCAGCCGGACAGGGGTCTCTGATACGCAGTATTTT. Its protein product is CASSRTGVSDTQYF.

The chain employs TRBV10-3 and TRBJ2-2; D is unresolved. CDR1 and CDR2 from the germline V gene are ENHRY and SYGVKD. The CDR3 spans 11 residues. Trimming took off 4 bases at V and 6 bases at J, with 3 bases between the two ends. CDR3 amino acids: CAISAAGELFF. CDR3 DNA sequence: TGTGCCATCAGTGCAGCCGGGGAGCTGTTTTTT.

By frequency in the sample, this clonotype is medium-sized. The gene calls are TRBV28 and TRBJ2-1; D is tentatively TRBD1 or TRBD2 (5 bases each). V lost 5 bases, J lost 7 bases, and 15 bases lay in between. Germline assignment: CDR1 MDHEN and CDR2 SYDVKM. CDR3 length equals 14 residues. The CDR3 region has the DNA TGTGCCAGCAGTGACGAGGCCTGGGGGAATGAGCAGTTCTTC. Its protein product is CASSDEAWGNEQFF.

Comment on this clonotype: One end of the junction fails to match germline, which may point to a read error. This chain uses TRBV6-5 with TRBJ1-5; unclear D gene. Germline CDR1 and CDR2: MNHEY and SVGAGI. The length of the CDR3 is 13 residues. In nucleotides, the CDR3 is TGTGCCAGCGGTTACACCGCGAATCAGCCCCAGCATTTT. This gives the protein CASGYTANQPQHF.

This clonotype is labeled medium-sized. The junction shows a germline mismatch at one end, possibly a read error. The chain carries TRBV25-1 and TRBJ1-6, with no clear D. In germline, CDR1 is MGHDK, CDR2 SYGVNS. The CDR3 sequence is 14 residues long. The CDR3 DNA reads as TGTGCTAGCACTCAGTCCGGACCGGATTTCCCCCTCCACTTT. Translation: CASTQSGPDFPLHF. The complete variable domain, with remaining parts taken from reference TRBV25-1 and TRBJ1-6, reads EADIYQTPRYLVIGTGKKITLECSQTMGHDKMYWYQQDPGMELHLIHYSYGVNSTEKGDLSSESTVSRIRTEHFPLTLESARPSHTSQYLCASTQSGPDFPLHFGNGTRLTVT.

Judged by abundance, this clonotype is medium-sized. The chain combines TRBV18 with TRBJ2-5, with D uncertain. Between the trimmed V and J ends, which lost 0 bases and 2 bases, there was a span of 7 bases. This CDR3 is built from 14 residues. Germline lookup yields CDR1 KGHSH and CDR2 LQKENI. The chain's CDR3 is CASSPPLLQETQYF. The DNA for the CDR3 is TGTGCCAGCTCACCACCGCTGCTGCAAGAGACCCAGTACTTC.

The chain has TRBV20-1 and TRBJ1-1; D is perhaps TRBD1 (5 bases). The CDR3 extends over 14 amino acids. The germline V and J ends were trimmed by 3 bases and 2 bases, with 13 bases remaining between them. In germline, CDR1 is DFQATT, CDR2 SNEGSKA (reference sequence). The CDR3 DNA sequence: TGCAGTGCTAGTAATGGACAAAAAAACACTGAAGCTTTCTTT. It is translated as CSASNGQKNTEAFF.

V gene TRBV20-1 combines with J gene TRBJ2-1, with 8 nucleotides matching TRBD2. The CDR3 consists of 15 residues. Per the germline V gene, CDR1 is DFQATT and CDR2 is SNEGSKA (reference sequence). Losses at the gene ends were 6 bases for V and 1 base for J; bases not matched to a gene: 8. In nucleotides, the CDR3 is TGCAGTGCCCACGGGAGGGCCGGTTCCTACAATGAGCAGTTCTTC. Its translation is CSAHGRAGSYNEQFF.

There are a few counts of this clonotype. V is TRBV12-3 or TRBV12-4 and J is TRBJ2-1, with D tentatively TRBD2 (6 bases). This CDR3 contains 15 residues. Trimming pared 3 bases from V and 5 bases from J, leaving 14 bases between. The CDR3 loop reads CASSFSGDPHNEQFF. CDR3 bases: TGTGCCAGCAGTTTTTCGGGGGACCCCCACAATGAGCAGTTCTTC.

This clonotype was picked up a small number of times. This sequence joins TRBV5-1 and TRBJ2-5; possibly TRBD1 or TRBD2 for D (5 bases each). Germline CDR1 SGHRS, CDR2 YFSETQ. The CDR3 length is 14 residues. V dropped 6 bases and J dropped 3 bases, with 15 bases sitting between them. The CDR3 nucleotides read TGCGCCAGCAAATTAGGGGACGGAAAAGAGACCCAGTACTTC. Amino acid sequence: CASKLGDGKETQYF. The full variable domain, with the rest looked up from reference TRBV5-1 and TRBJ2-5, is KAGVTQTPRYLIKTRGQQVTLSCSPISGHRSVSWYQQTPGQGLQFLFEYFSETQRNKGNFPGRFSGRQFSNSRSEMNVSTLELGDSALYLCASKLGDGKETQYFGPGTRLLVL.

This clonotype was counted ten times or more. The DNA of the CDR3 is TGTGCCATCAGTCTCAGACGACTAGCGGGAGGGCCTCTTACCCACGAGCAGTACTTC. Protein: CAISLRRLAGGPLTHEQYF. The J gene is TRBJ2-7, the V gene TRBV10-3; 14 positions match TRBD2. The CDR3 is 19 residues long. Trimming cost V 5 bases and J 5 bases; bases outside gene matches: 17. Germline values: CDR1 ENHRY, CDR2 SYGVKD.

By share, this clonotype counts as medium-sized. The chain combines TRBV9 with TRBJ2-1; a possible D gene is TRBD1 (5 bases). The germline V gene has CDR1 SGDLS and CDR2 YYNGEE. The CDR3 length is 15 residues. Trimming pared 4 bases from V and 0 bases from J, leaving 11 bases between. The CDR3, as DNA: TGTGCCAGCAGCCCCGACAGAAGCTCCTACAATGAGCAGTTCTTC. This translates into CASSPDRSSYNEQFF. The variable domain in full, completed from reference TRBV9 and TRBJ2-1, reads DSGVTQTPKHLITATGQRVTLRCSPRSGDLSVYWYQQSLDQGLQFLIQYYNGEERAKGNILERFSAQQFPDLHSELNLSSLELGDSALYFCASSPDRSSYNEQFFGPGTRLTVL.

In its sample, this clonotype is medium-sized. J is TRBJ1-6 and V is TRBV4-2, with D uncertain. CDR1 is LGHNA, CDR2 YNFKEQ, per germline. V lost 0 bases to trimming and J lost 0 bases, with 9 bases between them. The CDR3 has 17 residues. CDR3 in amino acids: CASSQEAESSYNSPLHF. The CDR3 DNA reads TGTGCCAGCAGCCAAGAGGCAGAGAGCTCCTATAATTCACCCCTCCACTTT.

The DNA of the CDR3 is TGCAGTGCTAGAGAGACCTGCTATAGGTACTTC. Its protein is CSARETCYRYF. The chain carries TRBV20-1 and TRBJ2-7; D unresolved. Germline CDR1 reads DFQATT; CDR2 reads SNEGSKA (reference sequence). Trimming took 0 bases from V and 12 from J, leaving 12 bases between them. This CDR3 has 11 residues.

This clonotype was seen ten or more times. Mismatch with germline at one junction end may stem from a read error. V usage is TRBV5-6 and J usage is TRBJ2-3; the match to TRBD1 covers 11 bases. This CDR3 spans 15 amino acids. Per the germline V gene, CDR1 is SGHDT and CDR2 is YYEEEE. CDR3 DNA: TGTGCCAGCAGCTTTCGGACAGGGGGCACAGATACGCGGTATTTT. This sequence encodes CASSFRTGGTDTRYF.

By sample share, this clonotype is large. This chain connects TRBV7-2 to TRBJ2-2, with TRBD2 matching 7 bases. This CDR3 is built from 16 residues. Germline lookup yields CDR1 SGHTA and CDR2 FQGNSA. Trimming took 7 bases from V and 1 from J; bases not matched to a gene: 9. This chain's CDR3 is CASTLAASGNTGELFF. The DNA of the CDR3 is TGTGCCAGCACCCTCGCGGCTAGCGGGAACACCGGGGAGCTGTTTTTT.

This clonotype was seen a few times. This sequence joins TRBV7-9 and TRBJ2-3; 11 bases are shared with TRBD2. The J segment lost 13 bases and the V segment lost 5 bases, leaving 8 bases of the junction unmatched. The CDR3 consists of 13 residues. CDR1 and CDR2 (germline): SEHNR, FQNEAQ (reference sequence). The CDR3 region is CASSVATSGKEYF. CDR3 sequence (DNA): TGTGCCAGCAGCGTCGCGACTAGCGGGAAGGAGTATTTT. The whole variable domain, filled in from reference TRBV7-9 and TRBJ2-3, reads DTGVSQNPRHKITKRGQNVTFRCDPISEHNRLYWYRQTLGQGPEFLTYFQNEAQLEKSRLLSDRFSAERPKGSFSTLEIQRTEQGDSAMYLCASSVATSGKEYFGPGTRLTVL.

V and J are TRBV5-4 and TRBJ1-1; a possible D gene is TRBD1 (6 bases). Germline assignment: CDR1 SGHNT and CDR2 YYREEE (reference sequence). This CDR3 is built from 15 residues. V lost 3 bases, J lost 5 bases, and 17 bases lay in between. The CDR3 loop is CASSSRRGGGTEAFF. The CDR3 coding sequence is TGTGCCAGCAGCTCCCGCCGGGGGGGCGGAACTGAAGCTTTCTTT.

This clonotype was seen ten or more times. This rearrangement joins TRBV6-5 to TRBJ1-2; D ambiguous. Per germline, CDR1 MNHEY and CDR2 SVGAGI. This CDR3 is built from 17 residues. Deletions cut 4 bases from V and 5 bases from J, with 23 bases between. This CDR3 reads CASSSSPRPYGNYGYTF. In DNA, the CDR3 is TGTGCCAGCAGTTCGAGCCCACGACCCTACGGCAATTATGGCTACACCTTC.

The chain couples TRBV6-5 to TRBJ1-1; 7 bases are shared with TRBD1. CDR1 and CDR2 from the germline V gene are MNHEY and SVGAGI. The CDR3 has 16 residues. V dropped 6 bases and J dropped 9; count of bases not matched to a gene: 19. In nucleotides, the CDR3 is TGTGCCAGCAGACTAATGGGGGGAACAGGGAGGGGGCAAGCTTTCTTT. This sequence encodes CASRLMGGTGRGQAFF.

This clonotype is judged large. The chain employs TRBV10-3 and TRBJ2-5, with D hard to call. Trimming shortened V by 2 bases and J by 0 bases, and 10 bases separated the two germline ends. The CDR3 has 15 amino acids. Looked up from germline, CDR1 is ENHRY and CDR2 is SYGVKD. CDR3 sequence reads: CAISEEKGYQETQYF. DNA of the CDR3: TGTGCCATCAGTGAGGAGAAAGGGTACCAAGAGACCCAGTACTTC.